Described below is a single T cell receptor (beta chain) sequence and its context. This clonotype was counted many times. Its antigen is currently not known. One base away there is no much larger clone; base qualities are not given. The data originate from a study of T cell repertoires in cytomegalovirus infection (dated by TCRdb to about 2019). Concerning the study at large: Donor HLA type was relevant to the analysis, because carriage of CMV infection together with the matching HLA type was indicated by public TCR beta signatures.

General study outcomes and caveats: In both this cohort and an independent approximately 350-donor cohort, the cumulative frequency of public TCR beta family members distinguished carriers of CMV infection plus the relevant HLA type. In the ex vivo response, HLA-C-restricted CMV-specific TCR beta clonotypes were dominant, and in two of eight donors the single most frequent clonotype came from this HLA-C-restricted group.

Sequencing took place on an Illumina HiSeq 1500. TCRdb trimmed public reads at Q25 via fastp, called clones via MiXCR and kept in-frame beta chains. Rows are combined by CDR3 protein, so each entry shows the most common genes and DNA. This sample lists roughly 76,000 distinct CDR3 sequences; more than 3% were detected once. The ten largest clones capture under 5.5% of the sample. Relative to germline, V is 6 bases shorter and J is 2 bases shorter, with 5 bases between their ends. The CDR3 has 12 amino acids, counting the end cysteine and phenylalanine. The CDR3 DNA has 36 bases and is translated from base 1.

Input material: PBMCs. The TCR comes from a human donor in good health (CMV status not recorded). Some clones in this sample may be carry-over from other donors' samples. The sequence links TRBV12-3 or TRBV12-4 to TRBJ1-3, with the D segment identity uncertain. The nucleotides read TGTGCCAGCAGGCCACCTGGAAACACCATATATTTT. This sequence encodes CASRPPGNTIYF.